What follows describes a single T cell receptor (beta chain). No antigen is known for it. This record comes from a study of OX40 agonist ivuxolimab in advanced cancers. Study-level information: Hepatocellular carcinoma, melanoma, renal cell or head and neck cancer occurred in dose-escalation patients. Study-wide results and limits: Near-lowest levels of clonal expansion characterized partial responders at 0.1-3.0 mg/kg.

Profiling relied on immunoSEQ multiplex PCR, and the TCRdb table lists in-frame clones only, not all of them. This table has roughly 56,000 clones, around 89% appearing once. Cycle 7 day 1, cycle 4 day 1, and baseline were the timepoints at which blood was sampled. There are 16 residues in the CDR3. The trim removed 0 bases at V and 2 bases at J, leaving 4 bases unmatched. Per germline, CDR1 PRHDT and CDR2 FYEKMQ (reference sequence). The specimen comprised CD4+ or CD8+ T cells sorted from blood, sampled in a trial of the OX40 agonist ivuxolimab. The TCR comes from an adult with an advanced solid tumor such as melanoma, head and neck, liver or kidney cancer. The chain uses TRBV13 and TRBJ2-1; TRBD2 agrees at 7 bases. The CDR3 sequence: CASSLGRGITYNEQFF. In DNA form, the CDR3 reads TGTGCCAGCAGCTTAGGGCGGGGGATTACCTACAATGAGCAGTTCTTC. Filled out from reference TRBV13 and TRBJ2-1, the complete variable domain reads AAGVIQSPRHLIKEKRETATLKCYPIPRHDTVYWYQQGPGQDPQFLISFYEKMQSDKGSIPDRFSAQQFSDYHSELNMSSLELGDSALYFCASSLGRGITYNEQFFGPGTRLTVL.